This TCR beta chain was profiled in a study of tumor and adjacent non-tumor tissue in lung cancer. Overall study: The patients, 10 or so men and 5 women, were roughly 30 to 80 with stage I to III disease. On average, productive TCRbeta reads reached about 4.17 million per sample.

A modified ARM-PCR protocol with three rounds of nested PCR amplified TCRbeta. One entry per CDR3 protein results from TCRdb running MiXCR on the multiplex PCR reads. The sample shows about 110,000 distinct CDR3 sequences, about 63% of them seen only once. This clonotype was observed at least ten times. Its specificity is unknown. Study-wide findings and caveats: Tumor repertoires had a smaller top 100 clone share than normal lung. TCR diversity was significantly greater in tumor than normal lung tissue.

The template was RNA from unsorted bulk tissue. The normal lung tissue was taken more than 3 cm from the tumor edge. The CDR3 is made up of 17 amino acids. V lost 3 bases to trimming and J lost 10 bases; unmatched junction nucleotides: 18. Per the germline V gene, CDR1 is MNHNS and CDR2 is SASEGT. The V and J genes are TRBV6-1 and TRBJ1-5; 7 nucleotides agree with TRBD1. Material: distant non-tumor lung tissue. The receptor was derived from a man aged 60-69 years with non-small cell lung cancer. CDR3 loop: CASSDSLRTGGAGPQHF. The CDR3 DNA follows: TGTGCCAGCAGTGACAGCTTACGGACAGGTGGAGCGGGACCCCAGCATTTT.